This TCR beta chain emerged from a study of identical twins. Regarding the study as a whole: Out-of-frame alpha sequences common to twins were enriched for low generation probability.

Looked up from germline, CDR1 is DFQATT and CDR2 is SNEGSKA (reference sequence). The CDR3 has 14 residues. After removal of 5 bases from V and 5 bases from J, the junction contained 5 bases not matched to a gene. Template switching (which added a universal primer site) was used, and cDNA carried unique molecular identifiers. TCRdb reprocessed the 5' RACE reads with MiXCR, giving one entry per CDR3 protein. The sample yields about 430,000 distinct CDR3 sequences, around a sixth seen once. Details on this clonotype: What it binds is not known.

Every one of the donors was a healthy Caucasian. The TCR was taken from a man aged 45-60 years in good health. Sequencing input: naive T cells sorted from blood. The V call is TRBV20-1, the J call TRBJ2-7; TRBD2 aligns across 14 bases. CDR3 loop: CSADGTSGSDEQYF. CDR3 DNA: TGCAGTGCTGATGGGACTAGCGGGAGTGACGAGCAGTACTTC.